The entry below describes one T cell receptor (beta chain). Antigen specificity is unknown. The assay was immunoSEQ multiplex PCR, and TCRdb's table has in-frame clones only and misses some. The data contain some 140,000 clones, 90% to 95% of them seen just once; the ten biggest clones take up about 0.93%. This sample is part of a study of OX40 agonist ivuxolimab in advanced cancers. In the study overall: With ivuxolimab, an agonistic anti-OX40 (CD134) antibody, patients were treated. Patients undergoing dose escalation presented with hepatocellular carcinoma, melanoma, renal cell or head and neck cancer. General observations from the study: Nonresponders, in some cases, also had low normalized T-cell clonal expansion.

Germline V lookup: CDR1 MDHEN, CDR2 SYDVKM. This CDR3 comprises 16 residues. Trimming pared 5 bases from V and 6 bases from J, leaving 20 bases between. The source material was CD4+ or CD8+ T cells sorted from blood, sampled in a trial of the OX40 agonist ivuxolimab. This TCR was recovered from an adult with an advanced solid tumor such as melanoma, head and neck, liver or kidney cancer. This chain joins TRBV28 and TRBJ1-5; tentative D call: TRBD1 (6 bases). The CDR3 is CASSPRGGARGQPQHF. The CDR3 DNA follows: TGTGCCAGCAGTCCCCGAGGGGGGGCGCGGGGTCAGCCCCAGCATTTT.